Below, one T cell receptor beta chain is given with its context. What antigen it recognizes has not been identified. This clone may be a read error of a much larger clone one base away. The final CDR3 position lacks the conserved phenylalanine or tryptophan, pointing to a likely read error. RNA was isolated from bulk unsorted tissue, and RNA quality was assessed with a NanoDrop ND-1000 and an Agilent 2100. For the normal lung samples, distant non-tumor tissue was collected more than 3 cm away from the tumor edge. Donors were newly diagnosed lung cancer patients admitted for thoracic surgery in China between August and November 2014, without prior chemotherapy. Patients who had received previous radiotherapy or chemotherapy, or who had another concurrent cancer, were excluded from the study. Pieces of surgical tissue measuring about 1-2 cm3 were kept in RNAlater solution and held at -80 degrees C until needed.

From its first to its last residue, the CDR3 has 14 amino acids. Only the CDR3 DNA stays, 42 bases, in frame from base 1. Between the V and J ends, shortened by 7 bases and 9 bases respectively, the junction contains 19 bases. According to the germline V gene, CDR1 reads SNHLY and CDR2 reads FYNNEI. This entry belongs to a study of tumor and adjacent non-tumor tissue in lung cancer (dated by TCRdb to the late 2010s). About the investigation overall: By cancer type, the cohort comprised approximately 12 adenocarcinoma patients, 2 squamous cell carcinoma patients and 1 small cell lung cancer patient. About 30 paired specimens, one tumor and one normal lung sample per patient, were profiled by TCRbeta CDR3 sequencing. Bulk TCRbeta repertoires were compared between lung tumor tissue and matched distant non-tumor lung tissue obtained from approximately 16 lung cancer patients. The 15 enrolled patients, of whom 10 were men and 5 were women, were aged roughly 30 to 76 years and were diagnosed with TNM stage I to III disease. In total, sequencing yielded 125,075,908 productive TCRbeta reads, which works out to an average of approximately 4 million reads per sample. The study at large found these results: Tumor tissue showed significantly higher TCR diversity (inverse Simpson) than normal lung tissue, at 431.37 vs 166.20 (P = 0.0075, Mann-Whitney U test). The top 100 clones accounted for a significantly larger cumulative portion of the repertoire in normal lung than in tumor tissue. Because peripheral blood was not sequenced, the blood TCRbeta repertoires of the lung cancer patients in the study went unexamined. Significantly higher TCR diversity was found in younger patients, and higher tumor TCR diversity was associated with shorter overall and disease-free survival. The sequencing platform is not named in the methods, and unique molecular identifiers are not mentioned. With only around 16 patients in the cohort, the authors noted that larger samples and more detailed clinical data are needed.

Library method: multiplex PCR. Sequencing instrument: Illumina HiSeq 2500. TCRbeta libraries were constructed through three rounds of nested PCR with primers (Table S4) according to protocols modified from ARM-PCR. Before sequencing, PCR products of 200-500 bp were excised from the gel and purified with the QIAquick gel extraction kit. Per the source publication's procedure: Trimmomatic was used to clean the reads, FLASH was used to merge the reads into complete CDR3 sequences, and MiTCR was used to assign the reads to V(D)J germline segments. VDJtools was used to compute clonal diversity as the inverse Simpson's index. In-frame sequences without a premature stop codon were defined as productive reads. Using fastp trimming at Q25 and MiXCR clonotype assembly, TCRdb reanalyzed the public sequencing data and kept in-frame beta chains. Each record represents a unique CDR3 protein, reported with the most common genes and DNA among its rows. The V and J calls here are based on TCRdb, not the publication. The sample data list more than 60,000 distinct CDR3 sequences, and 75% to 85% of these were observed just once. Of the sample, over 35% is held by the ten largest clones.

This clonotype was sampled from a man in his fifties or sixties with non-small cell lung cancer. The receptor chain draws on TRBV2 and TRBJ2-1, with the identity of the D gene unclear. Sequenced material: distant non-tumor lung tissue. For the CDR3, the sequence is CASKAAPAISEQFS. The DNA reads TGTGCCAGCAAGGCAGCGCCGGCGATTAGTGAGCAGTTCTCC.